This T cell receptor (beta chain) was sequenced for a study of T cells in localized non-small cell lung cancer. Repertoires were generated with immunoSEQ multiplex PCR, while TCRdb's copy carries only in-frame clones and drops some. The sample holds under 2,000 clones, roughly 24% seen once. V trimming: 8 bases; J trimming: 5 bases; junction bases outside the gene matches: 7. The CDR3 spans 14 residues. Germline lookup yields CDR1 WSHSY and CDR2 SAAADI. V and J are TRBV10-2 and TRBJ2-1; TRBD1 matches at 9 bases. The sequence came from a female donor over 55 with stage II squamous cell lung carcinoma. The starting material was lung tumor tissue, obtained before any cancer treatment. The CDR3 DNA follows: TGCGCCAGCCAAACCGGGACAGGGCACAATGAGCAGTTCTTC. Protein product: CASQTGTGHNEQFF.